The 27 T cell receptor beta chains below all came from one sample that was sequenced in a study of glioma-infiltrating T cells after dendritic cell vaccination. The time point is: after dendritic cell vaccination, including at tumor progression/relapse. This table comes from immunoSEQ multiplex PCR, and its TCRdb copy is limited to in-frame clones, with some not included. This table holds about 91,000 clones, roughly 77% found once. The specimen comprised blood, sampled after dendritic cell vaccination. Source of these receptors: a human donor with glioblastoma.

A remark on this clone: At one end, the junction sequence differs from germline, possibly due to a read error. This sequence joins TRBV30 and TRBJ1-3; weak D call: TRBD1 (6 bases). Germline V CDR1 and CDR2: GTSNPN, SVGIG (reference sequence). The CDR3 runs 13 residues. CDR3 in DNA: TGTGCCTGGAGTGTAAAAGGGGGAAGCACCATATATTTT. Translated: CAWSVKGGSTIYF.

This chain links TRBV7-3 with TRBJ2-7, with D maybe TRBD1 (5 bases). Germline CDR1 and CDR2: SGHTA and FQGTGA. CDR3 length equals 13 residues. The V gene lost 3 bases and the J gene lost 2 bases, with 8 bases spanning the gap. The DNA of the CDR3 is TGTGCCAGCAGCTTCAGGGAAACCTACGAGCAGTACGTC. It yields the protein CASSFRETYEQYV.

This clone was detected only a few times. The gene calls are TRBV2 and TRBJ2-7, with a tentative D call TRBD1 (6 bases). The germline gives CDR1 SNHLY, CDR2 FYNNEI. The CDR3 loop spans 12 amino acids. The V end was cut by 8 bases, the J end by 7 bases, with 15 bases between. CDR3 protein: CASQGQAGEQYV. The CDR3 DNA reads TGTGCCAGCCAGGGGCAGGCGGGTGAGCAGTACGTC.

The chain is built from TRBV27 and TRBJ2-1; the match to TRBD2 covers 9 bases. Losses at the gene ends were 5 bases for V and 0 bases for J; bases not matched to a gene: 5. Germline values: CDR1 MNHEY, CDR2 SMNVEV (reference sequence). The CDR3 length is 16 residues. CDR3 residues: CASSPVAGASYNEQFF. As DNA, the CDR3 is TGTGCCAGCAGTCCGGTAGCGGGAGCCTCCTACAATGAGCAGTTCTTC.

The V gene is TRBV6-5, the J gene TRBJ2-7; possibly TRBD2 for D (5 bases). The CDR3 sequence is 15 residues long. With 0 bases removed from V and 1 base from J, the gap between germline ends came to 10 bases. Germline-derived CDR1 and CDR2 are MNHEY and SVGAGI. The CDR3 is CASSYSRATSYEQYV. The CDR3 region has the DNA TGTGCCAGCAGTTACTCGAGGGCTACTTCCTACGAGCAGTACGTC.

The chain couples TRBV25-1 to TRBJ2-3, with D perhaps matching TRBD1 (6 bases). CDR1 and CDR2 (germline): MGHDK, SYGVNS. Trimming took off 5 bases at V and 6 bases at J, with 21 bases between the two ends. The CDR3 sequence is 16 residues long. Here the CDR3 DNA reads TGTGCCAGCAGTCCGGCCGGGTCAGGGGACACGGATACGCAGTATTTT. Its translation is CASSPAGSGDTDTQYF.

The chain couples TRBV27 to TRBJ1-5; tentative D call: TRBD1 (5 bases). Looked up from germline, CDR1 is MNHEY and CDR2 is SMNVEV (reference sequence). Trimming pared 6 bases from V and 3 bases from J, leaving 15 bases between. This CDR3 is 15 amino acids long. Written as DNA, the CDR3 is TGTGCCAGCAGCATGAAAGGGGTCGACAATCAGCCCCAGCATTTT. Its translation is CASSMKGVDNQPQHF.

In this sample, this clone turned up a few times. The rearrangement joins TRBV7-9 to TRBJ1-3; 7 bases line up with TRBD1. The CDR3 sequence is 15 residues long. The trim removed 5 bases at V and 4 bases at J, leaving 8 bases unmatched. Germline V gives CDR1 SEHNR, CDR2 FQNEAQ (reference sequence). The DNA of the CDR3 is TGTGCCAGCAGCCTCAACAGGGGTAACGGAAACACCATATATTTT. It codes for CASSLNRGNGNTIYF. The full variable domain, rest sourced from reference TRBV7-9 and TRBJ1-3, is DTGVSQNPRHKITKRGQNVTFRCDPISEHNRLYWYRQTLGQGPEFLTYFQNEAQLEKSRLLSDRFSAERPKGSFSTLEIQRTEQGDSAMYLCASSLNRGNGNTIYFGEGSWLTVV.

The chain combines TRBV13 with TRBJ2-7, with 7 bases lining up with TRBD2. CDR1 is PRHDT, CDR2 FYEKMQ, per germline (reference sequence). This CDR3 contains 14 residues. V gave up 5 bases and J gave up 2 bases; unmatched junction bases: 6. CDR3 DNA: TGTGCCAGCAGCGCGCGGGGGAGGGCCTACGAGCAGTACTTC. It specifies CASSARGRAYEQYF.

The CDR3 region is CAWGGTGGQSDTQYF. The CDR3 bases are TGTGCCTGGGGAGGGACAGGGGGTCAGTCAGATACGCAGTATTTT. This chain joins TRBV30 and TRBJ2-3; 11 nucleotides align to TRBD1. Per germline, CDR1 GTSNPN and CDR2 SVGIG (reference sequence). CDR3 length: 15 amino acids. Trimming cost V 5 bases and J 4 bases; bases outside gene matches: 8.

This clone was seen only a few times. The gene calls are TRBV6-1 and TRBJ2-1, with TRBD2 matching over 7 bases. CDR1 MNHNS and CDR2 SASEGT come from the germline V gene. The CDR3 runs 14 residues. The V gene end was trimmed by 6 bases and the J gene end by 4 bases; junction bases not matched to a gene: 6. Here the CDR3 DNA reads TGTGCCAGCAGCAGTCTAGCGGAATACAATGAGCAGTTCTTC. It yields the protein CASSSLAEYNEQFF.

In nucleotides, the CDR3 is TGCAGCGTTGGACAGGGGGTTGGAAACACCATATATTTT. It codes for CSVGQGVGNTIYF. The chain joins TRBV29-1 to TRBJ1-3; 9 bases fit TRBD1. The CDR3 loop spans 13 amino acids. V gave up 4 bases and J gave up 3 bases; unmatched junction bases: 1. Germline-derived CDR1 and CDR2 are SQVTM and ANQGSEA.

This chain connects TRBV5-4 to TRBJ1-2; 10 nucleotides match TRBD1. The V gene end was trimmed by 0 bases and the J gene end by 8 bases; junction bases not matched to a gene: 4. Germline V gives CDR1 SGHNT, CDR2 YYREEE (reference sequence). The length of the CDR3 is 14 residues. CDR3 coding DNA: TGTGCCAGCAGCTTGGCCGACAGGGGGCTCGGCTACACCTTC. Translation gives CASSLADRGLGYTF.

The V and J genes are TRBV9 and TRBJ1-1, with 10 bases matching TRBD1. CDR3 length: 15 amino acids. CDR1 is SGDLS, CDR2 YYNGEE, per germline. V lost 3 bases to trimming and J lost 5 bases; unmatched junction nucleotides: 7. In DNA, the CDR3 is TGTGCCAGCAGCGCCGCCGGGACAGGGGTGACTGAAGCTTTCTTT. Its protein product is CASSAAGTGVTEAFF.

The chain links TRBV5-1 to TRBJ2-7; TRBD2 is a possible D gene (7 bases). CDR3 length equals 15 residues. Germline V gene lookup returns CDR1 SGHRS and CDR2 YFSETQ. V was pared by 0 bases and J by 5 bases, with 15 bases between. CDR3 DNA: TGCGCCAGCAGCTTGGAGGCGGGGGCTCTGAACGAGCAGTACTTC. Its protein is CASSLEAGALNEQYF.

This clone came up a few times. The rearrangement uses TRBV7-9 and TRBJ1-1; 9 nucleotides line up with TRBD1. The germline CDR1 and CDR2 sequences are SEHNR and FQNEAQ (reference sequence). This CDR3 has 16 residues. The V gene end was trimmed by 5 bases and the J gene end by 2 bases; junction bases not matched to a gene: 9. CDR3 protein: CASSPEGQGKNTEAFF. The DNA for the CDR3 is TGTGCCAGCAGCCCAGAGGGACAGGGAAAAAACACTGAAGCTTTCTTT.

This chain uses TRBV6-4 with TRBJ2-5; 15 nucleotides line up with TRBD2. Germline V CDR1 and CDR2: MRHNA, SNTAGT. This CDR3 contains 20 residues. The V gene end was trimmed by 8 bases and the J gene end by 2 bases; junction bases not matched to a gene: 18. The CDR3 protein is CASRPGSGTSGGRTQETQYF. The CDR3 coding sequence is TGTGCCAGCCGCCCGGGCTCGGGGACTAGCGGGGGGCGGACACAAGAGACCCAGTACTTC.

V usage is TRBV5-6 and J usage is TRBJ2-3; 8 bases agree with TRBD1. Unmatched junction bases numbered 7, after V lost 4 bases and J lost 3 bases. CDR1 is SGHDT and CDR2 is YYEEEE in the germline V gene. The CDR3 loop spans 15 amino acids. This CDR3 is CASSPDRVGTDTQYF. Here the CDR3 DNA reads TGTGCCAGCAGCCCGGACAGGGTGGGGACAGATACGCAGTATTTT.

This clone was recorded once. The chain links TRBV27 to TRBJ2-7; TRBD2 matches 7 bases. Germline trimming cut 6 bases from V and 2 bases from J; bases unmatched to any gene: 4. There are 13 residues in the CDR3. Germline V gene lookup returns CDR1 MNHEY and CDR2 SMNVEV (reference sequence). CDR3 in DNA: TGTGCCAGCAGATTCAGCGGGGCCTACGAGCAGTACTTC. This gives the protein CASRFSGAYEQYF.

V gene TRBV5-5 combines with J gene TRBJ1-2; maybe TRBD1 (5 bases). With 1 base removed from V and 0 bases from J, the gap between germline ends came to 10 bases. The CDR3 contains 15 residues. Germline loops: CDR1 SGHKS, CDR2 YYEKEE (reference sequence). The chain's CDR3 is CASSLSSGTNYGYTF. CDR3 DNA: TGTGCCAGCAGCTTGTCGTCAGGGACTAACTATGGCTACACCTTC. The complete variable domain, with remaining parts taken from reference TRBV5-5 and TRBJ1-2, reads DAGVTQSPTHLIKTRGQQVTLRCSPISGHKSVSWYQQVLGQGPQFIFQYYEKEERGRGNFPDRFSARQFPNYSSELNVNALLLGDSALYLCASSLSSGTNYGYTFGSGTRLTVV.

V usage is TRBV2 and J usage is TRBJ2-1; tentative D call: TRBD1 (5 bases). The germline V and J ends were trimmed by 4 bases and 2 bases, with 12 bases remaining between them. The CDR3 extends over 15 amino acids. Germline lookup yields CDR1 SNHLY and CDR2 FYNNEI. The CDR3 here is CASSGLGQPYNEQFF. The CDR3 coding sequence is TGTGCCAGCAGTGGTCTGGGGCAGCCCTACAATGAGCAGTTCTTC.

This clone was found once. The junction does not match germline at one end; this may be a read error. The genes are TRBV18 and TRBJ2-5, with D perhaps matching TRBD2 (6 bases). CDR1 is KGHSH, CDR2 LQKENI, per germline. The CDR3 sequence is 14 residues long. The CDR3 DNA reads TGTGCCAGCTCAGCACCGACTAGTCAGGAGACCCAGTACTTC. It codes for CASSAPTSQETQYF.

This clone was picked up one time. The chain is built from TRBV6-5 and TRBJ1-1; TRBD1 agrees at 7 bases. This CDR3 comprises 14 residues. The V gene's germline CDR1 is MNHEY and CDR2 SVGAGI. The junction had 11 bases not matched to a gene; V was cut back by 4 bases and J by 9 bases. The CDR3 here is CASSSSRGRGQAFF. DNA for the CDR3: TGTGCCAGCAGTTCCAGTAGGGGGCGTGGACAAGCTTTCTTT.

This chain joins TRBV7-2 and TRBJ1-2; 8 bases fit TRBD1. Unmatched junction bases numbered 8, after V lost 4 bases and J lost 4 bases. Germline values: CDR1 SGHTA, CDR2 FQGNSA. The CDR3 runs to 15 residues. CDR3 sequence: CASSSRQGSPYGYTF. Here the CDR3 DNA reads TGTGCCAGCAGCTCCAGACAGGGGAGCCCCTATGGCTACACCTTC.

The chain has TRBV6-1 and TRBJ2-7; D might be TRBD1 (6 bases). This CDR3 comprises 15 residues. With 4 bases removed from V and 4 bases from J, the gap between germline ends came to 17 bases. The germline V gene has CDR1 MNHNS and CDR2 SASEGT. The CDR3 bases are TGTGCCAGCAGTGCCTGGGACACCTCCTCTTACGAGCAGTACTTC. Translation gives CASSAWDTSSYEQYF.

The chain carries TRBV30 and TRBJ1-5; 7 bases align to TRBD1. CDR1 and CDR2 (germline): GTSNPN, SVGIG (reference sequence). The CDR3 runs 13 residues. V lost 1 base to trimming and J lost 6 bases; unmatched junction nucleotides: 3. The CDR3 region is CAWSGTGAQPQHF. CDR3 coding DNA: TGTGCCTGGAGTGGGACAGGCGCTCAGCCCCAGCATTTT.

This clone showed up just a few times. The V and J genes are TRBV18 and TRBJ2-1; D might be TRBD2 (5 bases). The V gene lost 5 bases and the J gene lost 1 base, with 15 bases spanning the gap. CDR3 size: 16 residues. Germline CDR1 is KGHSH and CDR2 is LQKENI. CDR3 in amino acids: CASSKAVADSYNEQFF. The DNA for the CDR3 is TGTGCCAGCTCAAAAGCGGTGGCGGATTCCTACAATGAGCAGTTCTTC.